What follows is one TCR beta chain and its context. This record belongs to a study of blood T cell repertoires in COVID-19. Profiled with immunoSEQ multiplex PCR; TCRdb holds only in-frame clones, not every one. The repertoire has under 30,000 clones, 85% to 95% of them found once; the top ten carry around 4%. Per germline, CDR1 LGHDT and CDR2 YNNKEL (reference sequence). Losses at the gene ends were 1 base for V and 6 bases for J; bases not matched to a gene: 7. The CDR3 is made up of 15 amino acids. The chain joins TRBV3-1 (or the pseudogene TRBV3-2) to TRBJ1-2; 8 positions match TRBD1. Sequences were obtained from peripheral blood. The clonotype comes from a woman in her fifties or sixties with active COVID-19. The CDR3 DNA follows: TGTGCCAGCAGCCAAGTAGCAGGGGGCGTCGATGGCTACACCTTC. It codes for CASSQVAGGVDGYTF.